This entry lists 26 T cell receptor beta chains sequenced from one sample in a study of tumor-infiltrating lymphocytes in primary liver carcinoma. TCR beta cDNA came from about 0.45 ug total RNA, primed with a constant-region primer. Each TCR beta library was derived from three nested multiplex PCR rounds that employed slightly modified ARM-PCR. Rounds one and two of PCR, each of about 10 cycles, were primed with TRBV1-TRBV30 forward primers and a C-beta reverse primer. TCRdb processed the multiplex PCR reads anew with MiXCR; each CDR3 protein has one entry. Here the sample spans 55,000 to 70,000 distinct CDR3 sequences, less than 75% being singletons. Without any cell sorting, roughly 20-33 mg of bulk tissue yielded co-extracted RNA and DNA. The sample consisted of liver tumor tissue from sampling region 2. Subset denoted: tumor region T2, inferior pole. The receptors were sampled from a man aged 35-49 years with primary liver carcinoma and hepatitis B virus infection.

In regard to this clonotype: It may be a read error: a sequence one base away is much more abundant. The chain links TRBV28 to TRBJ2-2; 10 bases fit TRBD1. Germline trimming cut 7 bases from V and 7 bases from J; bases unmatched to any gene: 9. CDR1 and CDR2 from the germline V gene are MDHEN and SYDVKM. The CDR3 spans 15 residues. The CDR3 loop is CASNPGQGTIGELFF. DNA of the CDR3: TGTGCCAGCAACCCGGGACAGGGGACTATCGGGGAGCTGTTTTTT.

For this clonotype: This sequence may be a read error, since a much larger clone differs from it by one base. A read error is likely, as this CDR3 ends without the conserved phenylalanine or tryptophan. This chain uses TRBV28 with TRBJ1-1; 7 bases fit TRBD1. This CDR3 is 15 amino acids long. The germline V gene encodes CDR1 MDHEN and CDR2 SYDVKM. V was clipped by 2 bases and J by 5 bases; unmatched bases: 8. The CDR3 DNA sequence: TGTGCCAGCAGTTTAGAGACAGGGAGCGGTACTGAAGCTTTCTTA. It translates to CASSLETGSGTEAFL.

This clonotype was observed once. A clone one base away is much larger, so this may be a read error. The rearrangement links TRBV5-1 to TRBJ1-2; TRBD1 agrees at 9 bases. Losses at the gene ends were 1 base for V and 4 bases for J; bases not matched to a gene: 5. The CDR3 spans 15 residues. Germline assignment: CDR1 SGHRS and CDR2 YFSETQ. The chain's CDR3 is CASSLTTGGGYGYTF. CDR3 sequence (DNA): TGCGCCAGCAGCTTGACAACAGGGGGCGGCTATGGCTACACCTTC. Full variable domain (rest looked up from reference TRBV5-1 and TRBJ1-2): KAGVTQTPRYLIKTRGQQVTLSCSPISGHRSVSWYQQTPGQGLQFLFEYFSETQRNKGNFPGRFSGRQFSNSRSEMNVSTLELGDSALYLCASSLTTGGGYGYTFGSGTRLTVV.

On this clonotype itself: Given the absence of the conserved phenylalanine or tryptophan at the CDR3 end, a read error is likely. The V call is TRBV5-6, the J call TRBJ1-1; 8 bases align to TRBD1. V shed 4 bases and J 5 bases; nucleotides not matched to a gene: 7. The V gene's germline CDR1 is SGHDT and CDR2 YYEEEE. The CDR3 covers 14 residues. CDR3 protein: CASSARQGRTEAFS. The CDR3 DNA follows: TGTGCCAGCAGCGCACGACAGGGGCGGACTGAAGCTTTCTCT.

The rearrangement joins TRBV4-2 to TRBJ2-2; 10 bases line up with TRBD2. The ends lost 4 bases at V and 7 bases at J; junction bases unmatched: 12. This CDR3 region has 17 residues. Germline CDR1 reads LGHNA; CDR2 reads YNFKEQ. The CDR3 DNA is TGTGCCAGCAGCCGAGGGGGCCTAGCGGGGGATTTCGGGGAGCTGTTTTTT. Translation: CASSRGGLAGDFGELFF.

In regard to this clonotype: An end of the junction differs from the germline gene, which may be a read error. The CDR3 DNA follows: TGCGCCAGCAGCTTACATCACACGACGAAGACCGGGGAGCTGTTTTTT. Protein sequence: CASSLHHTTKTGELFF. The J gene is TRBJ2-2, the V gene TRBV5-1, with unresolved D. From germline, CDR1 is SGHRS and CDR2 YFSETQ. The CDR3 sequence is 16 residues long. The entire variable domain, with the rest obtained from reference TRBV5-1 and TRBJ2-2, is as follows: KAGVTQTPRYLIKTRGQQVTLSCSPISGHRSVSWYQQTPGQGLQFLFEYFSETQRNKGNFPGRFSGRQFSNSRSEMNVSTLELGDSALYLCASSLHHTTKTGELFFGEGSRLTVL.

In its sample, this clonotype was seen many times. J is TRBJ2-5 and V is TRBV7-8; 9 nucleotides agree with TRBD2. The V segment lost 5 bases and the J segment 2 bases; nucleotides outside the gene matches: 6. CDR3 length: 15 residues. CDR1 SGHVS and CDR2 FQNEAQ come from the germline V gene. The CDR3: CASSPRLAAQETQYF. The CDR3 DNA reads TGTGCCAGCAGCCCCCGACTAGCGGCACAAGAGACCCAGTACTTC.

In its sample, this clonotype was seen a few times. This rearrangement joins TRBV6-5 to TRBJ1-2; 11 bases agree with TRBD1. The CDR3 contains 14 residues. The junction had 13 bases not matched to a gene; V was cut back by 8 bases and J by 11 bases. Germline V gives CDR1 MNHEY, CDR2 SVGAGI. The CDR3 nucleotides read TGTGCCAGCGGCGGGACAGGGGGTTTCTATGATTACACCTTC. It encodes CASGGTGGFYDYTF.

This clonotype has a count of ten or more. The rearrangement joins TRBV29-1 to TRBJ2-5; D not resolved. V was cut by 3 bases and J by 4 bases, with 12 bases left in between. Germline CDR1 and CDR2: SQVTM and ANQGSEA. The CDR3 consists of 13 residues. The CDR3 sequence: CSVDEAGGETQYF. CDR3 bases: TGCAGCGTTGATGAGGCAGGCGGAGAGACCCAGTACTTC.

About this clonotype: The junction shows a germline mismatch at one end, possibly a read error. The chain is built from TRBV6-5 and TRBJ2-7; 10 positions match TRBD2. The CDR3 is made up of 15 amino acids. Germline V gene lookup returns CDR1 MNHEY and CDR2 SVGAGI. The DNA for the CDR3 is TGTACTAGCAGTCTAGCGGGAGTCCGACCCTATGAGCAGTACTTC. Translation: CTSSLAGVRPYEQYF.

With respect to this clonotype: At one end, the junction sequence differs from germline, possibly due to a read error. The chain recombines TRBV7-2 with TRBJ2-7, with D unclear. In germline, CDR1 is SGHTA, CDR2 FQGNSA. The CDR3 extends over 15 amino acids. CDR3 in amino acids: CVSSLEPGRSYEQYF. The CDR3 nucleotides are TGTGTCAGCAGCTTAGAGCCGGGCAGATCCTACGAGCAGTACTTC.

By sample fraction, this clonotype is medium-sized (0.01 to 0.1%). This rearrangement joins TRBV11-2 to TRBJ2-3; 11 bases are shared with TRBD2. Germline loops: CDR1 SGHAT, CDR2 FQNNGV. The CDR3 runs to 17 residues. V gave up 1 base and J gave up 5 bases; unmatched junction bases: 8. In DNA form, the CDR3 reads TGTGCCAGCAGCTTAGTTTTAGCGGGAGGGCTCGGAGATACGCAGTATTTT. It codes for CASSLVLAGGLGDTQYF.

For this clonotype: The junction and the germline gene differ at one end; a read error may be behind it. This chain links TRBV11-2 with TRBJ2-1; 10 bases agree with TRBD2. The germline V gene encodes CDR1 SGHAT and CDR2 FQNNGV. CDR3 length equals 15 residues. The CDR3 DNA reads as TGTGTCAGCAGCCCCCAGCGGGAGGGATTGAGTGAACAGTTCTTC. Protein sequence: CVSSPQREGLSEQFF.

This clonotype was counted a single time. Without the conserved terminal phenylalanine or tryptophan, this CDR3 likely stems from a read error. Because the CDR3's place on the DNA is in doubt, the DNA is left out and the CDR3 is given as listed by TCRdb. V and J are TRBV10-3 and TRBJ1-5. Per germline, CDR1 ENHRY and CDR2 SYGVKD. The CDR3 is 14 amino acids long, termini counted. The CDR3 spells CVISEYEGDQPRHS.

This clonotype was observed a few times. The chain uses TRBV5-6 and TRBJ2-2, with a tentative D call TRBD1 (6 bases). The CDR3 consists of 17 residues. The V and J ends lost 7 bases and 0 bases respectively, with 19 bases between them. Per germline, CDR1 SGHDT and CDR2 YYEEEE. CDR3 loop: CASAAQGAPSNTGELFF. CDR3 bases: TGTGCCAGCGCCGCACAGGGTGCTCCATCGAACACCGGGGAGCTGTTTTTT.

As concerns this clonotype: Compared with germline, one end of the junction differs, possibly owing to a read error. This chain links TRBV11-2 with TRBJ2-1, with 9 bases matching TRBD2. This CDR3 has 15 amino acids. Germline lookup yields CDR1 SGHAT and CDR2 FQNNGV. The CDR3 DNA follows: TGCGCCAGCAGCCCCCAGCGGGAGGAATTGGGTGAACAGTTCTTC. This gives the protein CASSPQREELGEQFF.

Comment on this clonotype: This likely comes from a read error, as the CDR3 has no conserved phenylalanine or tryptophan at its end. The DNA is left out, because the CDR3 cannot be placed on it with certainty; the CDR3 is given as TCRdb lists it. This chain uses TRBV4-1 with TRBJ2-3; the table gives TRBD2 as D, unverified against the DNA. Germline CDR1 is MGHRA and CDR2 is YSYEKL. The CDR3 comprises 18 residues, both ends counted. The CDR3 is CASSQTIALAGVTDAQYY.

This chain connects TRBV6-5 to TRBJ2-6; perhaps TRBD1 as D (6 bases). The CDR3 spans 13 residues. Trimming took off 9 bases at V and 13 bases at J, with 19 bases between the two ends. Per the germline V gene, CDR1 is MNHEY and CDR2 is SVGAGI. CDR3 nucleotides: TGTGCCAGTAAGGACTCTGGGGACAATGTCCTGACTTTC. Its protein product is CASKDSGDNVLTF.

As for this clonotype: A much larger clone sits a single nucleotide away, making a read error possible. This rearrangement joins TRBV7-9 to TRBJ2-1; TRBD1 aligns across 8 bases. Per germline, CDR1 SEHNR and CDR2 FQNEAQ (reference sequence). The CDR3 has 15 residues. The V segment lost 5 bases and the J segment 8 bases; nucleotides outside the gene matches: 11. The CDR3 nucleotides read TGTGCCAGCAGCCTCCTGGACAGGGATGTCGATGAGCAGTTCTTC. It is translated as CASSLLDRDVDEQFF.

As to this clonotype: In this CDR3 the conserved last residue, phenylalanine or tryptophan, is missing, so a read error is likely. The chain recombines TRBV29-1 with TRBJ2-3; weak D call: TRBD2 (6 bases). CDR1 is SQVTM and CDR2 is ANQGSEA in the germline V gene. Trimming cost V 3 bases and J 6 bases, with 19 bases left between them. The CDR3 length is 15 residues. CDR3 DNA sequence: TGCAGCGTTGAGGGCGGGGCCGGCATCACTGATACGCAGTATCTT. Its protein is CSVEGGAGITDTQYL.

This clonotype appeared once. The germline gene is not matched at one end of the junction; a read error may be the cause. The genes are TRBV6-5 and TRBJ2-3; D call uncertain. The CDR3 length is 14 residues. Germline V gene data show CDR1 as MNHEY and CDR2 as SVGAGI. CDR3 sequence (DNA): TGTGCTAGCAAATGGACCCCCATGTCAGATACGCAGAATTTT. It specifies CASKWTPMSDTQNF.

The chain joins TRBV20-1 to TRBJ1-5, with 7 bases matching TRBD1. Looked up from germline, CDR1 is DFQATT and CDR2 is SNEGSKA (reference sequence). Unmatched junction bases numbered 4, after V lost 3 bases and J lost 2 bases. This CDR3 is 14 amino acids long. The CDR3 DNA follows: TGCAGTGCTAGTCAAGGGACAGGCAATCAGCCCCAGCATTTT. Protein sequence: CSASQGTGNQPQHF.

Comments on this clonotype: Given a much more abundant clone one base away, this may be a read error. The V and J genes are TRBV7-9 and TRBJ2-1, with D possibly matching TRBD2 (6 bases). V gave up 3 bases and J gave up 8 bases, with 20 bases separating them. CDR1 is SEHNR, CDR2 FQNEAQ, per germline (reference sequence). The CDR3 is made up of 16 amino acids. The chain's CDR3 is CASSFPLVGGEDEQFF. CDR3 nucleotide sequence: TGTGCCAGCAGCTTTCCACTAGTGGGAGGAGAGGATGAGCAGTTCTTC. The full variable domain, its missing parts supplied by reference TRBV7-9 and TRBJ2-1, is DTGVSQNPRHKITKRGQNVTFRCDPISEHNRLYWYRQTLGQGPEFLTYFQNEAQLEKSRLLSDRFSAERPKGSFSTLEIQRTEQGDSAMYLCASSFPLVGGEDEQFFGPGTRLTVL.

The chain uses TRBV10-3 and TRBJ2-3, with 13 bases fitting TRBD2. The germline gives CDR1 ENHRY, CDR2 SYGVKD. Trimming removed 10 bases from V and 4 bases from J; junction bases left unmatched: 2. The CDR3 covers 13 residues. The CDR3 reads CATGLAGADTQYF. CDR3 DNA sequence: TGTGCCACTGGACTAGCGGGAGCAGATACGCAGTATTTT.

With regard to this clonotype: A single base separates this from a much larger clone, so it may be a read error. The chain employs TRBV14 and TRBJ2-3; TRBD2 matches 11 bases. CDR1 and CDR2 from the germline V gene are SGHDN and FVKESK. The CDR3 extends over 16 amino acids. CDR3 sequence reads: CASSDGTSGDTDMQYF. The CDR3 bases are TGTGCCAGCAGCGACGGGACTAGCGGAGACACAGATATGCAGTATTTT.

This chain uses TRBV11-2 with TRBJ1-1; no definite D call. Trimming shortened V by 5 bases and J by 8 bases, and 12 bases separated the two germline ends. The CDR3 extends over 12 amino acids. Germline-derived CDR1 and CDR2 are SGHAT and FQNNGV. Here the CDR3 DNA reads TGTGCCAGCAGCCGTCATACACCCGAAGCTTTCTTT. Its protein product is CASSRHTPEAFF.